This T cell receptor beta chain was captured by sequencing in a study of CD8 T cells in Susac syndrome. Study overall: Clinically active disease was present in about six of the sequenced Susac syndrome patients. Roughly 8 of these patients were in remission. Overall study results and limits: The study admitted that it had a relatively small number of individuals in its TCR sequencing and HLA analysis.

After extraction with the RNeasy kit, about 0.5 to 1 ug of the RNA was reverse transcribed using random hexamers. Using its own MiXCR run on the immunoSEQ multiplex PCR reads, TCRdb lists one record per CDR3 protein. The data hold around 200,000 distinct CDR3 sequences, with roughly 94% observed a single time. All included Susac syndrome patients satisfied recently defined diagnostic criteria for definite or probable disease. TEMRA cells were FACS-enriched and CD8+ and CD4+ T cells negatively isolated. Of note for this clonotype: Antigen: not known.

The CDR3 has 16 amino acids. Germline CDR1 and CDR2: MNHEY and SVGAGI. V shed 1 base and J 3 bases; nucleotides not matched to a gene: 6. This TCR came from a human donor with Susac syndrome. This chain uses TRBV6-5 with TRBJ2-3, with 8 bases fitting TRBD1. Sequenced sample: CD8+ T cells from PBMCs. CDR3 DNA: TGTGCCAGCAGTTACTGGGGGACAGGATTAACAGATACGCAGTATTTT. This gives the protein CASSYWGTGLTDTQYF.